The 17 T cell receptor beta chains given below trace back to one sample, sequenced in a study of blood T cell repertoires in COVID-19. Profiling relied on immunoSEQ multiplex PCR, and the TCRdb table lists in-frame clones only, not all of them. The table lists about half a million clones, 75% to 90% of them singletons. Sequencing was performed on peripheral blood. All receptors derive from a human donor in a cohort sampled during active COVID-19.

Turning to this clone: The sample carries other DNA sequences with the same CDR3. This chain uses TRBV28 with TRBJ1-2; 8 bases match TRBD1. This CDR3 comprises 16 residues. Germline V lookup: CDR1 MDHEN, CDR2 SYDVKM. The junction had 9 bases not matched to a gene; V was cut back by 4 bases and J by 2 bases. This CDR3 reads CASSSGQGGLNYGYTF. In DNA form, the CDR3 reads TGTGCCAGCAGTTCCGGACAGGGAGGATTAAACTATGGCTACACCTTC.

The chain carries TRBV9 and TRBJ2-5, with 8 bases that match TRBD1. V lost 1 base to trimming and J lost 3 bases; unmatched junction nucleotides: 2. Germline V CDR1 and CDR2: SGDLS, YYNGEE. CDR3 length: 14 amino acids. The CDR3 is CASSVQGAKETQYF. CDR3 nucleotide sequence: TGTGCCAGCAGCGTACAGGGGGCGAAAGAGACCCAGTACTTC.

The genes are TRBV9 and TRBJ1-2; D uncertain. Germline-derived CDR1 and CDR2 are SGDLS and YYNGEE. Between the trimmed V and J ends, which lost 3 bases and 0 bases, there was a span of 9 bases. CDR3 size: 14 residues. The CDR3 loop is CASSAHSSNYGYTF. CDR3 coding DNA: TGTGCCAGCAGCGCACACAGTTCTAACTATGGCTACACCTTC.

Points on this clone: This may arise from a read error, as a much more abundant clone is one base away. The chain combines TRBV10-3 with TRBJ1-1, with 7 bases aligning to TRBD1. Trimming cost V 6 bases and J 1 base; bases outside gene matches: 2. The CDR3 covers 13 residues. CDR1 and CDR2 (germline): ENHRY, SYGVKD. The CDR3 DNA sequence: TGTGCCATCAGCCGGGACAGGAACACTGAAGCTTTCTTT. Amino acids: CAISRDRNTEAFF.

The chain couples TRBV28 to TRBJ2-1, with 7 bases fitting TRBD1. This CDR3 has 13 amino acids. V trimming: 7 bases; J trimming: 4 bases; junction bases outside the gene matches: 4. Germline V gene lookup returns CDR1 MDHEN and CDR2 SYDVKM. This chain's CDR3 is CASKTGSYNEQFF. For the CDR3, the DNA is TGTGCCAGCAAGACAGGGAGTTACAATGAGCAGTTCTTC.

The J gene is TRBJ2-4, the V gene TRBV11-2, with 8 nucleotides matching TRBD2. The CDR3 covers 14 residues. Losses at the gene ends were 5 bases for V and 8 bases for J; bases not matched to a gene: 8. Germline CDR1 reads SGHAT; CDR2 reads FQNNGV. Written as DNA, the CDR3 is TGTGCCAGCAGCCGCCCGGGAGCGGGAGACATTCAGTACTTC. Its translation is CASSRPGAGDIQYF.

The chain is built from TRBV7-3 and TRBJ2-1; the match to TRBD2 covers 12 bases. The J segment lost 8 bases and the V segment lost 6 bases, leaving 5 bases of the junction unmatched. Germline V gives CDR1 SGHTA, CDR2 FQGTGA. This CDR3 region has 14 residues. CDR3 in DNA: TGTGCCAGCAGGTTACTAGCGGGAGGTTATGAGCAGTTCTTC. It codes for CASRLLAGGYEQFF.

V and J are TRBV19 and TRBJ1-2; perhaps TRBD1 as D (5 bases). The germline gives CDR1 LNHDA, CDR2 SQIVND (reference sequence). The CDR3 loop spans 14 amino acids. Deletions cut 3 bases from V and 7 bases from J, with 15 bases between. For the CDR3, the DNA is TGTGCCAGTAGTATTGTCAGGGATCAAGTTGGCTACACCTTC. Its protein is CASSIVRDQVGYTF.

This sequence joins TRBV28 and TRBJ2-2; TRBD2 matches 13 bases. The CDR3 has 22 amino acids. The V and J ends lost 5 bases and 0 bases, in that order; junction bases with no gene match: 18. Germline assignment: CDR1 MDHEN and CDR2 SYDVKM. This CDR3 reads CASSLGYKLGLAGEANTGELFF. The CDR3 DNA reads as TGTGCCAGCAGTCTCGGCTACAAACTCGGACTAGCGGGAGAGGCGAACACCGGGGAGCTGTTTTTT.

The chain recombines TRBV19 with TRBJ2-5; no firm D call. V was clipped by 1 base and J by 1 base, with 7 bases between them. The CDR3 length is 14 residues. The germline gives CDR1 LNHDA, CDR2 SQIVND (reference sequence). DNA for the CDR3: TGTGCCAGTAGTATAGCGGGTTTCCAAGAGACCCAGTACTTC. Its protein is CASSIAGFQETQYF.

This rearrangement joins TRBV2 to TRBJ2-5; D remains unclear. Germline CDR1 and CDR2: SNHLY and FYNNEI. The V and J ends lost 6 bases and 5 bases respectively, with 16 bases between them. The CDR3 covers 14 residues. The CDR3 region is CASSNPVLSETQYF. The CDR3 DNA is TGTGCCAGCAGCAACCCGGTCCTTTCGGAGACCCAGTACTTC.

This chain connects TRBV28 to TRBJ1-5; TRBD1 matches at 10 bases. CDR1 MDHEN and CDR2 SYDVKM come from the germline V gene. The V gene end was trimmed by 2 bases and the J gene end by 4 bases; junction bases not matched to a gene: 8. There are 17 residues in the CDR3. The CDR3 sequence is CASSLISPGQGNQPQHF. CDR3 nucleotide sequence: TGTGCCAGCAGTTTAATTTCTCCGGGACAGGGGAATCAGCCCCAGCATTTT. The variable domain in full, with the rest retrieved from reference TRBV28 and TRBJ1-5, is DVKVTQSSRYLVKRTGEKVFLECVQDMDHENMFWYRQDPGLGLRLIYFSYDVKMKEKGDIPEGYSVSREKKERFSLILESASTNQTSMYLCASSLISPGQGNQPQHFGDGTRLSIL.

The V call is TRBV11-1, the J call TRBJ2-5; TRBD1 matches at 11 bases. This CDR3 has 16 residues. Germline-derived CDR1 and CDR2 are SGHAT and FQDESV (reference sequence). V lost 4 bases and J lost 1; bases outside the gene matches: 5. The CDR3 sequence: CASSSRDRGFQETQYF. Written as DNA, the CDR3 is TGTGCCAGCAGCTCCCGGGACAGGGGGTTCCAAGAGACCCAGTACTTC.

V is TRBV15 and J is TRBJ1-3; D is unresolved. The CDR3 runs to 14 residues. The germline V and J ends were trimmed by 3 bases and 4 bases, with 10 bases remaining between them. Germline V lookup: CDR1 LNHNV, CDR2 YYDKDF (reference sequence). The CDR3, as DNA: TGTGCCACCAGCAGCCAAGGGAGGGGAAACACCATATATTTT. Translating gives CATSSQGRGNTIYF.

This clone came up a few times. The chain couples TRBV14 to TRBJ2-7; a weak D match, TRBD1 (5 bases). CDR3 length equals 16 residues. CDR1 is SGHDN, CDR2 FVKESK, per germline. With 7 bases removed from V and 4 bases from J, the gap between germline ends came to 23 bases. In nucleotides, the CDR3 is TGTGCCAGCAATTTAAGAGTTCTAGGACAATTATACGAGCAGTACTTC. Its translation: CASNLRVLGQLYEQYF.

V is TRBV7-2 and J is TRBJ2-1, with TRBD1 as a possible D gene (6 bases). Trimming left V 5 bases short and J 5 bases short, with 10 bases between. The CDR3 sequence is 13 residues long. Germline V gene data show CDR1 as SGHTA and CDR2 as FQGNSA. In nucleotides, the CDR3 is TGTGCCAGCAGCCGAAGGACAGACAATGAGCAGTTCTTC. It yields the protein CASSRRTDNEQFF.

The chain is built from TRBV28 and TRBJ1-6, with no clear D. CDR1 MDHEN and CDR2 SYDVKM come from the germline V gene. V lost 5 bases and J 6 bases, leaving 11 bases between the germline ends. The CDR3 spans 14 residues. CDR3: CASSLLGSNSPLHF. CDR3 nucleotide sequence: TGTGCCAGCAGTCTTCTGGGCTCTAATTCACCCCTCCACTTT.